This T cell receptor beta chain came from a study of T cell repertoires and leukemia-associated antigens. Study summary: Each sample gave roughly 3 to 5.5 million effective reads.

TCRdb reanalysed the 5' RACE reads using MiXCR and keeps one entry per CDR3 protein. The sample shows about 14,000 distinct CDR3 sequences, over 30% of them seen only once. A note on this clonotype: Its cognate antigen is unknown.

V lost 11 bases and J lost 7, with 15 bases in between. In germline, CDR1 is SNHLY, CDR2 FYNNEI. This CDR3 comprises 11 residues. Study observations and caveats: V, J, VDJ and CDR3 counts did not differ significantly among groups. Specificity and function of the expanded clones need further investigation.

Before use, CD3+ T cells rested overnight in serum-free medium. The chain is built from TRBV2 and TRBJ2-7; D gene unclear. This receptor was identified in a female donor in good health. The source material was CD3+ T cells sorted from blood and cultured. The CDR3 DNA reads TGTGCCCTATCTGATTTAGGGGAGCAGTACTTC. Translation: CALSDLGEQYF.